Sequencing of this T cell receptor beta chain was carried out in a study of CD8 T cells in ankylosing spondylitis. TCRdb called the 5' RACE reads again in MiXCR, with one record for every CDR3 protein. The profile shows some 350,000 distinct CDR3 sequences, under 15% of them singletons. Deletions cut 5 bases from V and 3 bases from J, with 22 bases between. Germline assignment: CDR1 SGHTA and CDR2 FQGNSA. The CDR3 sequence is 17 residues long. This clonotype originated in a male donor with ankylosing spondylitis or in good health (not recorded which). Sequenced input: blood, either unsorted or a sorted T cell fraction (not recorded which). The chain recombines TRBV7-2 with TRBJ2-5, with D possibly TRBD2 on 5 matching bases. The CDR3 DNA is TGTGCCAGCAGCCCCCGATTAGTCGGGGATGGAAAAGAGACCCAGTACTTC. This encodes CASSPRLVGDGKETQYF. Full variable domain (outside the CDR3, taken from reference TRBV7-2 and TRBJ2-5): GAGVSQSPSNKVTEKGKDVELRCDPISGHTALYWYRQSLGQGLEFLIYFQGNSAPDKSGLPSDRFSAERTGGSVSTLTIQRTQQEDSAVYLCASSPRLVGDGKETQYFGPGTRLLVL.